The 14 T cell receptor beta chains listed next were all sequenced from one sample in a study of OX40 agonist ivuxolimab in advanced cancers. Sequenced by immunoSEQ multiplex PCR; TCRdb stores in-frame clones only, minus some. The repertoire holds around 68,000 clones, with under 95% as singletons. This sample comprised CD4+ or CD8+ T cells sorted from blood, obtained in a trial of the OX40 agonist ivuxolimab. These receptor sequences come from an adult with an advanced solid tumor such as melanoma, head and neck, liver or kidney cancer.

This clone was seen only once. The chain uses TRBV7-9 and TRBJ2-5; no clear D gene. V was pared by 1 base and J by 4 bases, with 10 bases between. Per the germline V gene, CDR1 is SEHNR and CDR2 is FQNEAQ (reference sequence). This CDR3 contains 14 residues. CDR3 amino acids: CASSLVRVRETQYF. CDR3 sequence (DNA): TGTGCCAGCAGCTTAGTGAGAGTGAGAGAGACCCAGTACTTC.

This chain uses TRBV10-3 with TRBJ2-5; 9 bases fit TRBD1. V dropped 4 bases and J dropped 5; count of bases not matched to a gene: 5. CDR1 is ENHRY and CDR2 is SYGVKD in the germline V gene. This CDR3 is 14 amino acids long. The CDR3: CAISGTGETETQYF. CDR3 in DNA: TGTGCCATCAGTGGGACAGGGGAGACGGAGACCCAGTACTTC.

The V and J genes are TRBV13 and TRBJ2-3, with D unclear. CDR3 length: 16 amino acids. Germline assignment: CDR1 PRHDT and CDR2 FYEKMQ (reference sequence). The V end was cut by 4 bases, the J end by 0 bases, with 14 bases between. Here the CDR3 DNA reads TGTGCCAGCAGCTCGAGGAACCTCATTAGCACAGATACGCAGTATTTT. Its translation is CASSSRNLISTDTQYF.

V usage is TRBV18 and J usage is TRBJ2-1; 7 nucleotides match TRBD2. The CDR3 length is 16 residues. V gave up 1 base and J gave up 5 bases; unmatched junction bases: 8. Germline CDR1 is KGHSH and CDR2 is LQKENI. DNA of the CDR3: TGTGCCAGCTCACCACTCCCCAGCGGGACTCACAATGAGCAGTTCTTC. Encoded protein: CASSPLPSGTHNEQFF.

This clone was observed a single time. The V gene is TRBV18, the J gene TRBJ1-1, with unresolved D. The CDR3 runs 13 residues. Trimming cost V 2 bases and J 2 bases, with 6 bases left between them. Germline assignment: CDR1 KGHSH and CDR2 LQKENI. CDR3 nucleotide sequence: TGTGCCAGCTCACCAGGGATTAACACTGAAGCTTTCTTT. Translation gives CASSPGINTEAFF. Filled out from reference TRBV18 and TRBJ1-1, the complete variable domain reads NAGVMQNPRHLVRRRGQEARLRCSPMKGHSHVYWYRQLPEEGLKFMVYLQKENIIDESGMPKERFSAEFPKEGPSILRIQQVVRGDSAAYFCASSPGINTEAFFGQGTRLTVV.

The table lists this clone with a few counts. The chain joins TRBV2 to TRBJ1-5; D not resolved. Germline V gene lookup returns CDR1 SNHLY and CDR2 FYNNEI. V was cut by 3 bases and J by 3 bases, with 9 bases left in between. This CDR3 has 14 residues. CDR3 sequence reads: CASSEGPNNQPQHF. DNA of the CDR3: TGTGCCAGCAGTGAGGGCCCGAACAATCAGCCCCAGCATTTT.

The genes are TRBV11-3 and TRBJ2-7; D gene ambiguous. The ends were cut back, 5 bases at V and 0 bases at J, with 8 bases in the middle. The germline V gene encodes CDR1 SGHNT and CDR2 YENEEA. The CDR3 covers 13 residues. The CDR3 sequence: CASSLDGSYEQYF. The CDR3, as DNA: TGTGCCAGCAGCCTGGACGGCTCCTACGAGCAGTACTTC.

The chain employs TRBV7-3 and TRBJ2-1, with 8 bases identical to TRBD2. CDR3 length: 15 residues. V lost 2 bases and J lost 4; bases outside the gene matches: 4. Germline CDR1 and CDR2: SGHTA and FQGTGA. CDR3 sequence (DNA): TGTGCCAGCAGCTTACAAGCGGGGGTATACAATGAGCAGTTCTTC. As protein: CASSLQAGVYNEQFF.

V gene TRBV6-5 combines with J gene TRBJ2-7; D gene uncertain. V lost 7 bases and J lost 2, with 9 bases in between. CDR3 length: 12 residues. CDR1 is MNHEY and CDR2 is SVGAGI in the germline V gene. The CDR3 region is CASKGGTYEQYF. The DNA of the CDR3 is TGTGCCAGCAAGGGCGGAACCTACGAGCAGTACTTC.

The genes are TRBV10-3 and TRBJ1-5, with D possibly matching TRBD1 (5 bases). V was cut by 3 bases and J by 4 bases, with 10 bases left in between. Germline lookup yields CDR1 ENHRY and CDR2 SYGVKD. CDR3 size: 14 residues. The CDR3 DNA follows: TGTGCCATCAGTGAACAGGCGGCGAATCAGCCCCAGCATTTT. As protein: CAISEQAANQPQHF.

The chain carries TRBV29-1 and TRBJ1-1, with D possibly matching TRBD1 (6 bases). This CDR3 is 17 amino acids long. V gave up 7 bases and J gave up 3 bases, with 27 bases separating them. Looked up from germline, CDR1 is SQVTM and CDR2 is ANQGSEA. Here the CDR3 reads CSALRDKFFLGDTEAFF. The CDR3 DNA follows: TGCAGCGCCCTCCGGGACAAGTTTTTTTTAGGGGACACTGAAGCTTTCTTT.

The chain is built from TRBV10-1 and TRBJ1-4, with D possibly matching TRBD1 (5 bases). CDR3 size: 15 residues. Germline-derived CDR1 and CDR2 are WNHNN and SYGVQD (reference sequence). V was cut by 10 bases and J by 2 bases, with 17 bases left in between. The CDR3 loop reads CATSRDLATNEKLFF. The CDR3 DNA is TGCGCCACTAGCCGGGACCTGGCGACTAATGAAAAACTGTTTTTT.

This chain uses TRBV30 with TRBJ2-3, with 11 bases fitting TRBD2. V shed 1 base and J 3 bases; nucleotides not matched to a gene: 3. This CDR3 is built from 15 residues. Germline loops: CDR1 GTSNPN, CDR2 SVGIG (reference sequence). In DNA, the CDR3 is TGTGCCTGGAGTGGGGGGACTAGCGGTACAGATACGCAGTATTTT. As protein: CAWSGGTSGTDTQYF.

This sequence joins TRBV10-1 and TRBJ2-7; possibly TRBD2 for D (6 bases). Deletions cut 1 base from V and 2 bases from J, with 12 bases between. The CDR3 runs 15 residues. CDR1 is WNHNN, CDR2 SYGVQD, per germline (reference sequence). The CDR3 nucleotides are TGCGCCAGCAGTGAGTATCCTAGCGACCCCTACGAGCAGTACTTC. Protein product: CASSEYPSDPYEQYF.